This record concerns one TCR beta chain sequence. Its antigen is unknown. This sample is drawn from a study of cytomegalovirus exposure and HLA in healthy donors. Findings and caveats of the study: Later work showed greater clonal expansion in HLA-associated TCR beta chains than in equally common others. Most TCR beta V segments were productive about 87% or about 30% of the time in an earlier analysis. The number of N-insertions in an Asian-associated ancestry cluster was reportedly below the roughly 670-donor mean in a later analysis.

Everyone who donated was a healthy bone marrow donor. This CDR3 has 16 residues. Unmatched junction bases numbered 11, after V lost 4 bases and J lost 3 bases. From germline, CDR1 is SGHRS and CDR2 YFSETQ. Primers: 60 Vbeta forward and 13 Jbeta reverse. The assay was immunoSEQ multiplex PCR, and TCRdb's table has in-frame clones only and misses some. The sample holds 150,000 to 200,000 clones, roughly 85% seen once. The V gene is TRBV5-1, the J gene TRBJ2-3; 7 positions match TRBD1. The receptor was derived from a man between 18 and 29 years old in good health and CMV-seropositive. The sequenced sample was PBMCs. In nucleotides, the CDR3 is TGCGCCAGCAGCGGTACAGGGGTTGGTATGACAGATACGCAGTATTTT. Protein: CASSGTGVGMTDTQYF.